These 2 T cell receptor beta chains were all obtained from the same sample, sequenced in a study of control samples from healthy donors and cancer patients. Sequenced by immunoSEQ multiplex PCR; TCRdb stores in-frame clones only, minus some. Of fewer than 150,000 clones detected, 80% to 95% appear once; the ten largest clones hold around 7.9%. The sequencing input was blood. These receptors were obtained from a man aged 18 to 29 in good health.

CDR3 residues: CASSQGESGEQFF. Written as DNA, the CDR3 is TGTGCCAGCAGCCAAGGGGAATCTGGTGAGCAGTTCTTC. The chain employs TRBV3-1 (or the pseudogene TRBV3-2) and TRBJ2-1; D gene unclear. CDR1 is LGHDT, CDR2 YNNKEL, per germline (reference sequence). The CDR3 has 13 residues. V lost 1 base to trimming and J lost 9 bases, with 10 bases between them.

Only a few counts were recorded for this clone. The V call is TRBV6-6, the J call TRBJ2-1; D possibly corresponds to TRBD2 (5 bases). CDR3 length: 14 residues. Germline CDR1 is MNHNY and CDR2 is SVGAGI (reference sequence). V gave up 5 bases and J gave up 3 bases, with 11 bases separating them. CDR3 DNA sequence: TGTGCCAGCAGTCCTAACCGGGACTACAATGAGCAGTTCTTC. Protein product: CASSPNRDYNEQFF.